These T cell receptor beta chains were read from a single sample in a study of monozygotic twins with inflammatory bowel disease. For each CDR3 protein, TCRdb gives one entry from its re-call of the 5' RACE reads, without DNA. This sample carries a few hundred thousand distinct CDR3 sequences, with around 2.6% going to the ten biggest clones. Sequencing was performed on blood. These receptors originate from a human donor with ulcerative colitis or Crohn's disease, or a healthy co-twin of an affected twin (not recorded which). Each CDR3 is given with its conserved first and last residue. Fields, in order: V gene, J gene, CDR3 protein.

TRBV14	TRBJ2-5	CASSQYSWRETQYF
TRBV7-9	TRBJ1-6	CASSPTASPLHF
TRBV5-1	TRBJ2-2	CASSLVGQGTGELFF
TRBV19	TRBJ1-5	CASSIVKLEQSMDQPQHF
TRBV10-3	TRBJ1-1	CAISTNRESMNTEAFF
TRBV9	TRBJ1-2	CASSERVGEGGALYGYTF
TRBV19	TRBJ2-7	CASNQGSLEQYF
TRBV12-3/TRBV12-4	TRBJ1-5	CASSLGGGPNQPQHF
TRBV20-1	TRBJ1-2	CSADREGSYGYTF
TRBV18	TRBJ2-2	CASSPRTDFTGELFF
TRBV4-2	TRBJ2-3	CASSHLQGETTSTDTQYF
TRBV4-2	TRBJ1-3	CASSQESWVGNTIYF
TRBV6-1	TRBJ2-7	CASSTFLAGGIYEQYF
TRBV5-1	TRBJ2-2	CASSLEAGGLPGELFF
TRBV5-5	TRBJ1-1	CASSFRFAGNTEAFF
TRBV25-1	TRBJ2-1	CASSELGAVYNEQFF
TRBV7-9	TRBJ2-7	CASSSLIGIGTYEQYF
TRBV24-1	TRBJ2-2	CATSVLSQTGNTGELFF
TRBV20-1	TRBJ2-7	CSAREDRVQQYF
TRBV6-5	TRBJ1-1	CASSYLLTGDTEAFF
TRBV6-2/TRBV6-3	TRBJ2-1	CASIEPGGLNEQFF
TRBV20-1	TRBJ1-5	CSAGDRRGNQPQHF
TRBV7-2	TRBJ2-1	CASSSSGGTYNEQFF
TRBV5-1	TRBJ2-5	CASSEGGTQETQYF
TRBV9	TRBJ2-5	CASSSAGTRQETQYF
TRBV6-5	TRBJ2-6	CASSYSGTAGANVLTF
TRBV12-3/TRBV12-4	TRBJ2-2	CASSFPLAGVNTGELFF
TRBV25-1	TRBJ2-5	CASSERKSAGQETQYF
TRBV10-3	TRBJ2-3	CAISEPTIAGSSTDTQYF
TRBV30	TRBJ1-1	CAWSYGAGRQREAFF
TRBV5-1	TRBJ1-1	CASSLEAGGSTEAFF